This TCR beta chain was identified in a study of blood T cell repertoires in COVID-19. Overall study: Italy, Spain and the United States were the sources of the convalescent and acute COVID-19 samples. Sample material is recorded as cDNA or gDNA derived from T cells, B-cell-depleted T cells, or PBMCs.

Patients from Seattle were sampled longitudinally, starting during active infection. In the source study's methods: Reference gene primer amplification yielded estimated nucleated cell counts. The protocol was immunoSEQ multiplex PCR, while the TCRdb copy is restricted to in-frame clones and leaves out a portion. V and J calls and clone size come straight from that table; D and trimming were deduced from the DNA. Of 95,000 to 150,000 clones in the sample, 80% to 95% were seen once. Trimming took 0 bases from V and 7 from J; bases not matched to a gene: 11. In germline, CDR1 is SGHRS, CDR2 YFSETQ. The CDR3 runs 18 residues.

The TCR comes from a man aged 50 to 59 with COVID-19, enrolled during active disease. This chain uses TRBV5-1 with TRBJ2-1, with 12 nucleotides matching TRBD2. What was sequenced was peripheral blood. The CDR3 loop is CASSLATSGRGTLNEQFF. DNA for the CDR3: TGCGCCAGCAGCTTGGCGACTAGCGGGAGAGGAACTTTGAATGAGCAGTTCTTC.